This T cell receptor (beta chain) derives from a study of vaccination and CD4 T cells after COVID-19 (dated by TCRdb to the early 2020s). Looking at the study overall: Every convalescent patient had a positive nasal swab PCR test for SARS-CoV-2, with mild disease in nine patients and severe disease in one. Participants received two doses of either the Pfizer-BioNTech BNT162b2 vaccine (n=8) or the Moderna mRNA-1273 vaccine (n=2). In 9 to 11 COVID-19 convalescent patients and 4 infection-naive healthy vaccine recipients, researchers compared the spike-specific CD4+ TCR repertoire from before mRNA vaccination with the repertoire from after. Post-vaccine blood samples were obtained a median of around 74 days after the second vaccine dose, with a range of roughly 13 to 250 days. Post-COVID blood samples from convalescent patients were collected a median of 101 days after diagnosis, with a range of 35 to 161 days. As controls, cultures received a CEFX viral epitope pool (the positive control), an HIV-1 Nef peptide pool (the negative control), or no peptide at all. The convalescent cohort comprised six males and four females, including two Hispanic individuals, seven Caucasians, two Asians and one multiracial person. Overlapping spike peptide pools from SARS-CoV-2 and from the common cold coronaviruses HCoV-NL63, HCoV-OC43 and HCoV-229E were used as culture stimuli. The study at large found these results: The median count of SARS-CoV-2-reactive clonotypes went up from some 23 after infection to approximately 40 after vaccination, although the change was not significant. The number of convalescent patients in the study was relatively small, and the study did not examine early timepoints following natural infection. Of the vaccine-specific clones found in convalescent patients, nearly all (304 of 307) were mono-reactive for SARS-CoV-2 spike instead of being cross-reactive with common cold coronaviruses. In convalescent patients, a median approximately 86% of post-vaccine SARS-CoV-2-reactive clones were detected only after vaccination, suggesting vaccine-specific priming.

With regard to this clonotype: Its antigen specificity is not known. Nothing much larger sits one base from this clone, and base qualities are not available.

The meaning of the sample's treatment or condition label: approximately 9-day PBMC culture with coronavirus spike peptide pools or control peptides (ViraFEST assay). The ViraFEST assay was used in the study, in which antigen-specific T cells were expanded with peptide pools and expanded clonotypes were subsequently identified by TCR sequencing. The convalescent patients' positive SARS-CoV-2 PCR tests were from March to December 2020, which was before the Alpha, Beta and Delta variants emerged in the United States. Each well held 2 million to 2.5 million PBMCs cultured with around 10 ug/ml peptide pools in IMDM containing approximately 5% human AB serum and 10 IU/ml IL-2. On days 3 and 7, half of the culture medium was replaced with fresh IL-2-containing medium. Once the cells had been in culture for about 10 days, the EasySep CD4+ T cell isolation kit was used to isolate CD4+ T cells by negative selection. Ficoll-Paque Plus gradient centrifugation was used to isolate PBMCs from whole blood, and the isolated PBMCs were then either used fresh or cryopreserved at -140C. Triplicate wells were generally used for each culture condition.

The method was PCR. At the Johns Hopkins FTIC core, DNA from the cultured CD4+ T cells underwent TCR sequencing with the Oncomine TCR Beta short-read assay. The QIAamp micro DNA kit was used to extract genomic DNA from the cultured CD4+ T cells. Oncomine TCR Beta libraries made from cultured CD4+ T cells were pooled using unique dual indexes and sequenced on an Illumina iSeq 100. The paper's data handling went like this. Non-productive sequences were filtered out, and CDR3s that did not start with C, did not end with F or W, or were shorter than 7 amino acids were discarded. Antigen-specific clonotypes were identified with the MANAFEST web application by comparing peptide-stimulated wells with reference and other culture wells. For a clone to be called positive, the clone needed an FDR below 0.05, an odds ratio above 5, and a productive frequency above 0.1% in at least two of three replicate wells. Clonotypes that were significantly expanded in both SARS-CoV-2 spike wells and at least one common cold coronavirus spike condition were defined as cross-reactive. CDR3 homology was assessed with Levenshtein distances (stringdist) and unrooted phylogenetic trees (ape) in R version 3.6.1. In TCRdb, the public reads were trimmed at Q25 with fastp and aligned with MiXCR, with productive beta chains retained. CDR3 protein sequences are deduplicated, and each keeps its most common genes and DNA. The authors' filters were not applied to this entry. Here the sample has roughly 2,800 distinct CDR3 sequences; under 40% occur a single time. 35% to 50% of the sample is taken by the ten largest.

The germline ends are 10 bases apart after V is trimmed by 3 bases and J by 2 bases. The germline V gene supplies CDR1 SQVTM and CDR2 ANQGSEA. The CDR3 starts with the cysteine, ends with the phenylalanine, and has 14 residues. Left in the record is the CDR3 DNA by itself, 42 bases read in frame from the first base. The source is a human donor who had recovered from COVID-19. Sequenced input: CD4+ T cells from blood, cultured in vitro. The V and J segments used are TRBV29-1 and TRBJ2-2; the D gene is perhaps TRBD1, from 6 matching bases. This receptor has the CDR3 CSVDLQGNTGELFF. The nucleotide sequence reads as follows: TGCAGCGTTGACTTACAGGGTAACACCGGGGAGCTGTTTTTT.